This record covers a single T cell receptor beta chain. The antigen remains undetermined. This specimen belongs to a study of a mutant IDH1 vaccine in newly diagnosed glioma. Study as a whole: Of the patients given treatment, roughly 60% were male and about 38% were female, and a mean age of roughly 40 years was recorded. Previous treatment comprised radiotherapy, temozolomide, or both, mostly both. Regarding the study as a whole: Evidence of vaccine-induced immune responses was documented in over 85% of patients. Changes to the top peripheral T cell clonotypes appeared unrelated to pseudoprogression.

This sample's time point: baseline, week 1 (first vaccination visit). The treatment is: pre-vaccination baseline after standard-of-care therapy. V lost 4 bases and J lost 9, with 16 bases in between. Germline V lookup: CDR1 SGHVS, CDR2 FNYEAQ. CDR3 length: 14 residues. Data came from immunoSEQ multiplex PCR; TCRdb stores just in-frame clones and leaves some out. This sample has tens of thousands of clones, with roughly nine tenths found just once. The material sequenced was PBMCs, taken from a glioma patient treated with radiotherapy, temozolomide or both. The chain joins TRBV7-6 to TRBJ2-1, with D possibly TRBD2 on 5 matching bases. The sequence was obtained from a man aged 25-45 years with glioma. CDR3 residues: CASSSYIEGPEQFF. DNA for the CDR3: TGTGCCAGCAGCTCCTATATCGAGGGCCCTGAGCAGTTCTTC.